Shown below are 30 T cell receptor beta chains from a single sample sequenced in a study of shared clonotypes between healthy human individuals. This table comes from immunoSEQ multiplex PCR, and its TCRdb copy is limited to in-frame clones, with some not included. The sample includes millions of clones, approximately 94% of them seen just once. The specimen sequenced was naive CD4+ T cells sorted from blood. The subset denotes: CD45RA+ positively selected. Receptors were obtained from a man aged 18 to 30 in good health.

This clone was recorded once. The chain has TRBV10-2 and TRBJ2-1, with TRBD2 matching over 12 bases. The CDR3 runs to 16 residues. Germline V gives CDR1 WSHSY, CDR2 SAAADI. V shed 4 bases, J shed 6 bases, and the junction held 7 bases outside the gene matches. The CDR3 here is CASSGLAGGPGNEQFF. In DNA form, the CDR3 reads TGCGCCAGCAGTGGCCTAGCGGGAGGGCCAGGCAATGAGCAGTTCTTC.

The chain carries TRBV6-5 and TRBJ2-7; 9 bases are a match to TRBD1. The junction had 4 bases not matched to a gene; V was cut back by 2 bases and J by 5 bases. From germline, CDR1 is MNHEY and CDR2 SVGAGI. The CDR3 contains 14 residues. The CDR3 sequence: CASSYRDRDDEQYF. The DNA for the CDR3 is TGTGCCAGCAGTTACCGGGACAGGGACGACGAGCAGTACTTC.

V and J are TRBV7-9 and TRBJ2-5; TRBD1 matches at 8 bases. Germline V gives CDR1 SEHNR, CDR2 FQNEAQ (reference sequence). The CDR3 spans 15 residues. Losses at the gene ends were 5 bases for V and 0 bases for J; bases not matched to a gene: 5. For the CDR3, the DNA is TGTGCCAGCAGCCACGGACAGGGCAACCAAGAGACCCAGTACTTC. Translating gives CASSHGQGNQETQYF.

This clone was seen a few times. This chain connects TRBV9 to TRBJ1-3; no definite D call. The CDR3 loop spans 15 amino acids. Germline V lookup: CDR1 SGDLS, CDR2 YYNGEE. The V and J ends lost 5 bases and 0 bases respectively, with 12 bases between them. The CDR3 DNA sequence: TGTGCCAGCAGTGAGGACGGACCCTCTGGAAACACCATATATTTT. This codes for CASSEDGPSGNTIYF.

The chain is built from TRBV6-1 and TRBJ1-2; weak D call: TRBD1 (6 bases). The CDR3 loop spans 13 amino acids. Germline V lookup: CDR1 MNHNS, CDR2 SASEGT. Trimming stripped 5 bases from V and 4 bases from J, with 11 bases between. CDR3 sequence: CASSTGWGYGYTF. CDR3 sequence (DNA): TGTGCCAGCAGTACAGGGTGGGGCTATGGCTACACCTTC.

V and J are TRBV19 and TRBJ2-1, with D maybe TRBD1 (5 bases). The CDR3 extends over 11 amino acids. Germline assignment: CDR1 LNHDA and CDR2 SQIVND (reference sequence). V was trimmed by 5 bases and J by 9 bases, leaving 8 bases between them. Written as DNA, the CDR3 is TGTGCCAGTAGTCAGGGTGGTGAGCAGTTCTTC. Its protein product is CASSQGGEQFF.

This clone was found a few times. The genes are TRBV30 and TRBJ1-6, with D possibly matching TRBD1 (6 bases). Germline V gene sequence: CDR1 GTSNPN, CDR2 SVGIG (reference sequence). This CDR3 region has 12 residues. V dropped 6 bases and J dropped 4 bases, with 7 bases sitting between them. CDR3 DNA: TGTGCCTGTGGACAGTATAATTCACCCCTCCACTTT. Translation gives CACGQYNSPLHF.

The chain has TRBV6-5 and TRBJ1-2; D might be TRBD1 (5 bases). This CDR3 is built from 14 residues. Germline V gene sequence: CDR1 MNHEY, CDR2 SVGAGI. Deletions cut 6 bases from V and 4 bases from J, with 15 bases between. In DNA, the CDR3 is TGTGCCAGCAGCCCCAGGCCCGGGGGCTATGGCTACACCTTC. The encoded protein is CASSPRPGGYGYTF.

CDR3 coding DNA: TGCGCCAGCAGCTTCACGGATACCGCTTACAATGAGCAGTTCTTC. It yields the protein CASSFTDTAYNEQFF. The chain employs TRBV5-1 and TRBJ2-1; D gene unclear. V was clipped by 2 bases and J by 4 bases, with 13 bases between them. The CDR3 totals 15 residues. Germline loops: CDR1 SGHRS, CDR2 YFSETQ.

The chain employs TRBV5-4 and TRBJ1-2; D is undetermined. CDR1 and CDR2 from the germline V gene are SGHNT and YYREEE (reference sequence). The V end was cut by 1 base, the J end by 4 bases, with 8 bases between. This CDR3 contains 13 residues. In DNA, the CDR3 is TGTGCCAGCAGCTTGCCCCCCACCTATGGCTACACCTTC. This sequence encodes CASSLPPTYGYTF.

CDR3 bases: TGCAGTGTCCTAAATGAAAAACTGTTTTTT. It translates to CSVLNEKLFF. The chain combines TRBV20-1 with TRBJ1-4; unclear D gene. The germline V and J ends were trimmed by 7 bases and 5 bases, with 5 bases remaining between them. Germline V CDR1 and CDR2: DFQATT, SNEGSKA (reference sequence). The length of the CDR3 is 10 residues.

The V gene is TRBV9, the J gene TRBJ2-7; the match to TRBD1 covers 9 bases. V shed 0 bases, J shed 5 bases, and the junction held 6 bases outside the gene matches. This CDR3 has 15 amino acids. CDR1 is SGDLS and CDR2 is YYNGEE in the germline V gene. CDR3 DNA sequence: TGTGCCAGCAGCGTAGAGGGACAGGGTAACGACGAGCAGTACTTC. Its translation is CASSVEGQGNDEQYF.

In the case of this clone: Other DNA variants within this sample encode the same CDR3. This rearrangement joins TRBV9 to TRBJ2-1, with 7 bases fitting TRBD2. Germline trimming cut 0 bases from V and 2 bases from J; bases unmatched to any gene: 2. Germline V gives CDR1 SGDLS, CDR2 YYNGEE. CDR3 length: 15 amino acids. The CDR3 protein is CASSVASGAYNEQFF. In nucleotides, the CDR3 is TGTGCCAGCAGCGTAGCTAGCGGCGCCTACAATGAGCAGTTCTTC.

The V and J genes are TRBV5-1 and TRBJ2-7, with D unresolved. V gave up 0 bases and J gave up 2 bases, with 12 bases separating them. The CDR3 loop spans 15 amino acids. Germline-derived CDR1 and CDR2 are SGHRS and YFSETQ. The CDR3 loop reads CASSLGAGSAYEQYF. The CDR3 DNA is TGCGCCAGCAGCTTGGGGGCAGGCTCAGCCTACGAGCAGTACTTC.

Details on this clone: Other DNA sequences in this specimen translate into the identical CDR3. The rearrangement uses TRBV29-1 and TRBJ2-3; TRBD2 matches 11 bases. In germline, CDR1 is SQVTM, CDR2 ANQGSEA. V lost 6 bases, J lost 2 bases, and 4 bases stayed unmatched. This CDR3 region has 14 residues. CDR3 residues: CSVASGGLTDTQYF. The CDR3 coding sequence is TGCAGCGTGGCTAGCGGGGGGCTCACAGATACGCAGTATTTT.

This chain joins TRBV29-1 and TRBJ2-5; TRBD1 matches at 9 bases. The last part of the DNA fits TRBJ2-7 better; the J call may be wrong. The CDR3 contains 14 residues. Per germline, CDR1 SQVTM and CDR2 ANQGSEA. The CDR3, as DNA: TGCAGCGTTGTAGGGCGACAGGGGGTCTACGAGCAGTACTTC. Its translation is CSVVGRQGVYEQYF.

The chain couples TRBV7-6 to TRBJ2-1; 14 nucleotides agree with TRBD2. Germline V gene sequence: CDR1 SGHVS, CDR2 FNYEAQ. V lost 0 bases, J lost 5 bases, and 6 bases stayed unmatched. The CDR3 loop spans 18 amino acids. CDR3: CASSLAAGTSGGNNEQFF. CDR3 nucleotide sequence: TGTGCCAGCAGCTTAGCGGCAGGGACTAGCGGGGGCAACAATGAGCAGTTCTTC.

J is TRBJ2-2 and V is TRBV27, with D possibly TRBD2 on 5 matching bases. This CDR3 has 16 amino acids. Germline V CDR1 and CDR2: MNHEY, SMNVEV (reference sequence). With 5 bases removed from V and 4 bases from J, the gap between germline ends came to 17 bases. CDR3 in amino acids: CASSRVTTSGTGELFF. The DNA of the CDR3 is TGTGCCAGCAGTAGGGTGACTACCTCGGGCACCGGGGAGCTGTTTTTT.

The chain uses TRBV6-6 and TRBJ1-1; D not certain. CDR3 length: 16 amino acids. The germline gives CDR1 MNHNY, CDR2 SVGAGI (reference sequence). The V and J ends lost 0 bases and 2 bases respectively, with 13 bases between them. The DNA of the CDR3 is TGTGCCAGCAGTTACTCGAGCGGAATATCAAACACTGAAGCTTTCTTT. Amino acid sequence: CASSYSSGISNTEAFF.

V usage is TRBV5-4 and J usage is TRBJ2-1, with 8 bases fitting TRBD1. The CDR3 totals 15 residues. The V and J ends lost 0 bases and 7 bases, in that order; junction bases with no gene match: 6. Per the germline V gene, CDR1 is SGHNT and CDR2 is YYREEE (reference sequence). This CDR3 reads CASSLAQDRVNEQFF. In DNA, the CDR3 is TGTGCCAGCAGCTTGGCTCAGGACAGGGTAAATGAGCAGTTCTTC.

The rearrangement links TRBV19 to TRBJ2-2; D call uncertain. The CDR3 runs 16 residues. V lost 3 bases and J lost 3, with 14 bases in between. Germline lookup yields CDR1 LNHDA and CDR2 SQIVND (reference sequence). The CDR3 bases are TGTGCCAGTAGTATCCCAGATCTGGGCTACACCGGGGAGCTGTTTTTT. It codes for CASSIPDLGYTGELFF.

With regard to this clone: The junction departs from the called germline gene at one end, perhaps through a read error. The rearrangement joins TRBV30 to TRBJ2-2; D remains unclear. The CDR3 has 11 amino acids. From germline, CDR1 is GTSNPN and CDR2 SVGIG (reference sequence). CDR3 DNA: TGTGCCTGGACGAAAACCGGGGAGCTGTTTTTT. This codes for CAWTKTGELFF.

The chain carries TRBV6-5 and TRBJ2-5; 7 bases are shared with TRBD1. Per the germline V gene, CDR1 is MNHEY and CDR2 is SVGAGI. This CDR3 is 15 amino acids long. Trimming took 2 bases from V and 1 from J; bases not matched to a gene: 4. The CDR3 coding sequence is TGTGCCAGCAGTTACACCGGGACAGCCCAAGAGACCCAGTACTTC. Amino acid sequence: CASSYTGTAQETQYF.

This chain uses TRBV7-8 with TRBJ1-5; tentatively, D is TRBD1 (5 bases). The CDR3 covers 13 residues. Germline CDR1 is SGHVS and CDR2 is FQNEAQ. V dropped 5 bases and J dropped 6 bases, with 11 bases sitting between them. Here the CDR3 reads CASSPGGGQPQHF. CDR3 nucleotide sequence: TGTGCCAGCAGCCCGGGGGGTGGTCAGCCCCAGCATTTT.

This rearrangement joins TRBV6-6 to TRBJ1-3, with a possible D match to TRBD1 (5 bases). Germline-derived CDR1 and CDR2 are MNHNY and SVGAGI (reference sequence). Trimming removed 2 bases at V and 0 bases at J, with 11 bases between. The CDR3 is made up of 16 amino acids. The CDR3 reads CASSYGGTVSGNTIYF. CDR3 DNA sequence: TGTGCCAGCAGTTACGGAGGGACTGTCTCTGGAAACACCATATATTTT.

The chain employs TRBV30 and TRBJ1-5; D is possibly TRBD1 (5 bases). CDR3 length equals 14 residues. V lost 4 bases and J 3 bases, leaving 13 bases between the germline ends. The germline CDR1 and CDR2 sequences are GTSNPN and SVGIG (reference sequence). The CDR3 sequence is CAWTMGGINQPQHF. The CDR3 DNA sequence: TGTGCCTGGACCATGGGGGGTATCAATCAGCCCCAGCATTTT. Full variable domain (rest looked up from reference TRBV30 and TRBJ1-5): SQTIHQWPATLVQPVGSPLSLECTVEGTSNPNLYWYRQAAGRGLQLLFYSVGIGQISSEVPQNLSASRPQDRQFILSSKKLLLSDSGFYLCAWTMGGINQPQHFGDGTRLSIL.

CDR3 sequence (DNA): TGTGCCAGCAGTTTCCCGGGACAGGGCGAAAAACTGTTTTTT. Translating gives CASSFPGQGEKLFF. This chain joins TRBV7-9 and TRBJ1-4; 9 nucleotides align to TRBD1. The CDR3 runs 14 residues. Germline V gives CDR1 SEHNR, CDR2 FQNEAQ (reference sequence). Unmatched junction bases numbered 7, after V lost 6 bases and J lost 8 bases. Supplemented by reference TRBV7-9 and TRBJ1-4, the full variable domain reads DTGVSQNPRHKITKRGQNVTFRCDPISEHNRLYWYRQTLGQGPEFLTYFQNEAQLEKSRLLSDRFSAERPKGSFSTLEIQRTEQGDSAMYLCASSFPGQGEKLFFGSGTQLSVL.

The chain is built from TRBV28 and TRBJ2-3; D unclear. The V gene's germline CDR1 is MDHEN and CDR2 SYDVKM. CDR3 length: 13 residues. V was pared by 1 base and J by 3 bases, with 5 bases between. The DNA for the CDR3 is TGTGCCAGCAGTTTATTTGAGACAGATACGCAGTATTTT. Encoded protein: CASSLFETDTQYF.

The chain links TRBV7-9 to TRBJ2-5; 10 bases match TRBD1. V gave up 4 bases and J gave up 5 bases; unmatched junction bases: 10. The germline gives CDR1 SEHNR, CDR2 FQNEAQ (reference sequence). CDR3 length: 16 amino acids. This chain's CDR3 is CASSSHPGQGRETQYF. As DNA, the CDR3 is TGTGCCAGCAGCTCTCATCCGGGACAGGGGAGGGAGACCCAGTACTTC.

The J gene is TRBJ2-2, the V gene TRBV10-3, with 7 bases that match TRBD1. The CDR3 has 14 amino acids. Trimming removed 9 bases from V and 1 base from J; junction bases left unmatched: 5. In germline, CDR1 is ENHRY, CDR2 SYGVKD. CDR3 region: CAIPGQRNTGELFF. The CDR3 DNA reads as TGTGCCATACCGGGACAGAGGAACACCGGGGAGCTGTTTTTT.